Sequencing of this T cell receptor beta chain was carried out in a study of shared clonotypes between healthy human individuals. Caucasian adults residing in Nashville, Tennessee made up all the donors. Using immunoSEQ multiplex PCR, the repertoire was profiled, and TCRdb retains in-frame clones only, with some absent. The data contain fewer than 550,000 clones, over 75% of them singletons. Germline V gene sequence: CDR1 SGHTA, CDR2 FQGTGA. Deletions cut 5 bases from V and 5 bases from J, with 16 bases between. The CDR3 is made up of 15 amino acids. Sequencing was performed on PBMCs. The sequence was obtained from a woman between 40 and 55 years old in good health. Some clones in this sample may be carry-over from other donors' samples. This chain joins TRBV7-3 and TRBJ2-1; no definite D call. The CDR3 protein is CASSQLEAGNNEQFF. CDR3 bases: TGTGCCAGCAGCCAACTGGAAGCCGGAAACAATGAGCAGTTCTTC.